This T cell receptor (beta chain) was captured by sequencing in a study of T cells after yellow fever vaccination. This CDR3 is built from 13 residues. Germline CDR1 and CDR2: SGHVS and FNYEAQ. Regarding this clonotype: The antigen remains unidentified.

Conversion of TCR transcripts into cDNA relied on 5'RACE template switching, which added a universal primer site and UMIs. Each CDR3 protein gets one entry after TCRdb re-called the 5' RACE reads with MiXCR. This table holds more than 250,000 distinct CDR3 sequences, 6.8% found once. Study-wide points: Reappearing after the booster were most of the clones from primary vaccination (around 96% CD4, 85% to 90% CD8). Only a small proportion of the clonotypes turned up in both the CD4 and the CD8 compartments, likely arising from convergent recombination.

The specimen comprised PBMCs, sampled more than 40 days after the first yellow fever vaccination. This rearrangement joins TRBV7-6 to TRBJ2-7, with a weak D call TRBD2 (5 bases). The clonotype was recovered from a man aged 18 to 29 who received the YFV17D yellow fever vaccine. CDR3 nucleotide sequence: TGTGGGACCGTGTGGGTGGGTTATGCGGGGCAGTACTTC. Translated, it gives CGTVWVGYAGQYF.